These 31 T cell receptor beta chains were sequenced from one sample in a study of CD8+ T cells in alopecia areata. Described treatment: oral pan-JAK inhibitor, 5-10 mg twice daily. Extracted RNA was reverse transcribed, and the resulting cDNA served as sequencing template. Profiling relied on immunoSEQ multiplex PCR, and the TCRdb table lists in-frame clones only, not all of them. Among 150,000 to 200,000 clones listed, roughly 60% were seen once. This specimen consisted of CD4+ T cells sorted from blood, obtained at week 24, from a patient treated with tofacitinib. Receptors originate from a human donor with alopecia areata.

The chain links TRBV5-1 to TRBJ1-6; TRBD1 matches at 7 bases. Trimming at V came to 0 bases and at J to 7 bases, leaving 10 bases not matched to a gene. The CDR3 runs to 17 residues. Per germline, CDR1 SGHRS and CDR2 YFSETQ. The chain's CDR3 is CASSLDQGGIGNSPLHF. CDR3 DNA sequence: TGCGCCAGCAGCTTGGACCAGGGGGGAATAGGGAATTCACCCCTCCACTTT.

The sample holds a few counts of this clone. J is TRBJ2-2 and V is TRBV11-2; TRBD1 matches 7 bases. This CDR3 has 15 residues. Trimming took 1 base from V and 5 from J; bases not matched to a gene: 4. Germline CDR1 and CDR2: SGHAT and FQNNGV. The CDR3 region is CASSLAGGTTGELFF. CDR3 bases: TGTGCCAGCAGCTTAGCAGGGGGAACTACCGGGGAGCTGTTTTTT.

This chain connects TRBV5-1 to TRBJ2-1, with 10 bases aligning to TRBD1. In germline, CDR1 is SGHRS, CDR2 YFSETQ. This CDR3 has 15 amino acids. V shed 3 bases, J shed 1 base, and the junction held 1 base outside the gene matches. The CDR3, as DNA: TGCGCCAGCAGCTGGACAGGGGGGTCCTACAATGAGCAGTTCTTC. It codes for CASSWTGGSYNEQFF. The whole variable domain, remainder taken from reference TRBV5-1 and TRBJ2-1, is KAGVTQTPRYLIKTRGQQVTLSCSPISGHRSVSWYQQTPGQGLQFLFEYFSETQRNKGNFPGRFSGRQFSNSRSEMNVSTLELGDSALYLCASSWTGGSYNEQFFGPGTRLTVL.

The rearrangement joins TRBV9 to TRBJ2-2, with D perhaps matching TRBD1 (6 bases). The CDR3 extends over 16 amino acids. Germline assignment: CDR1 SGDLS and CDR2 YYNGEE. With 4 bases removed from V and 3 bases from J, the gap between germline ends came to 16 bases. The CDR3 DNA is TGTGCCAGCAGCAGGGGGTGGACGTCTGACACCGGGGAGCTGTTTTTT. Its protein is CASSRGWTSDTGELFF.

The chain uses TRBV29-1 and TRBJ2-1; D not certain. This CDR3 spans 11 amino acids. Germline CDR1 reads SQVTM; CDR2 reads ANQGSEA. The ends were cut back, 0 bases at V and 10 bases at J, with 7 bases in the middle. DNA for the CDR3: TGCAGCGTTGAAGATTTGCGGGAGCAGTTCTTC. Translation gives CSVEDLREQFF.

The chain employs TRBV9 and TRBJ2-3; maybe TRBD2 (7 bases). CDR1 and CDR2 (germline): SGDLS, YYNGEE. Trimming removed 3 bases at V and 5 bases at J, with 16 bases between. The CDR3 sequence is 15 residues long. The CDR3 is CASSDRGAGGDTQYF. The CDR3 DNA is TGTGCCAGCAGCGACCGGGGGGCCGGAGGAGATACGCAGTATTTT.

The chain couples TRBV30 to TRBJ1-1, with D possibly TRBD1 on 5 matching bases. This CDR3 spans 14 amino acids. Germline V gene data show CDR1 as GTSNPN and CDR2 as SVGIG (reference sequence). Trimming stripped 0 bases from V and 5 bases from J, with 13 bases between. CDR3 DNA sequence: TGTGCCTGGAGTGTACAAGGGGTTTGGACTGAAGCTTTCTTT. Residues: CAWSVQGVWTEAFF.

The chain uses TRBV25-1 and TRBJ1-4; D not resolved. The germline V gene encodes CDR1 MGHDK and CDR2 SYGVNS. The CDR3 is made up of 14 amino acids. With 2 bases removed from V and 6 bases from J, the gap between germline ends came to 10 bases. This chain's CDR3 is CASSEIGGYEKLFF. CDR3 nucleotides: TGTGCCAGCAGTGAAATAGGAGGGTATGAAAAACTGTTTTTT.

Remarks on this clone: Other nucleotide sequences from this sample produce the same CDR3. This chain joins TRBV29-1 and TRBJ1-1; 7 positions agree with TRBD1. This CDR3 spans 13 amino acids. Germline CDR1 and CDR2: SQVTM and ANQGSEA. J was trimmed by 4 bases and V by 3 bases; bases with no gene match: 5. The CDR3 sequence: CSVEGQGGTEAFF. For the CDR3, the DNA is TGCAGCGTTGAGGGCCAGGGGGGCACTGAAGCTTTCTTT.

The V and J genes are TRBV5-6 and TRBJ2-2; 9 bases are shared with TRBD1. V trimming: 4 bases; J trimming: 2 bases; junction bases outside the gene matches: 6. Germline V gene lookup returns CDR1 SGHDT and CDR2 YYEEEE. This CDR3 comprises 16 residues. The CDR3 loop is CASSIDRGYNTGELFF. CDR3 DNA: TGTGCCAGCAGCATCGACAGGGGGTATAACACCGGGGAGCTGTTTTTT.

J is TRBJ2-2 and V is TRBV2; D gene uncertain. CDR3 size: 11 residues. The V end was cut by 4 bases, the J end by 6 bases, with 3 bases between. The V gene's germline CDR1 is SNHLY and CDR2 FYNNEI. CDR3 bases: TGTGCCAGCAGTGTAGCCGGGGAGCTGTTTTTT. Translated, it gives CASSVAGELFF.

CDR3 in DNA: TGCAGCGTTGATTCTCAGGGGGGGACAGATACGCAGTATTTT. Translation gives CSVDSQGGTDTQYF. The J gene is TRBJ2-3, the V gene TRBV29-1; D tentatively reads TRBD1 or TRBD2 (7 bases each). V lost 3 bases and J 3 bases, leaving 13 bases between the germline ends. Germline values: CDR1 SQVTM, CDR2 ANQGSEA. The CDR3 runs 14 residues.

This clone was counted only a few times. A read error may account for a junction end that differs from germline. This chain joins TRBV28 and TRBJ2-7; 7 bases fit TRBD1. This CDR3 comprises 14 residues. Looked up from germline, CDR1 is MDHEN and CDR2 is SYDVKM. The CDR3 protein is CASTLDRVVREQYF. In DNA, the CDR3 is TGTGCCAGCACTTTAGACAGGGTCGTGAGGGAGCAGTACTTC.

A single count supports this clone. The genes are TRBV5-1 and TRBJ2-5, with 12 bases fitting TRBD2. The V and J ends lost 2 bases and 4 bases, in that order; junction bases with no gene match: 3. The CDR3 covers 15 residues. Germline V lookup: CDR1 SGHRS, CDR2 YFSETQ. The CDR3 loop reads CASSFSTSGGETQYF. The CDR3 DNA reads TGCGCCAGCAGCTTCTCGACTAGCGGGGGAGAGACCCAGTACTTC.

This clone was seen a handful of times. This chain joins TRBV30 and TRBJ2-2; 11 bases map to TRBD1. V lost 5 bases and J lost 6; bases outside the gene matches: 5. CDR1 is GTSNPN and CDR2 is SVGIG in the germline V gene (reference sequence). This CDR3 is 14 amino acids long. The CDR3 region is CAWGTGGYSGELFF. The CDR3 DNA is TGTGCCTGGGGGACAGGGGGGTACTCCGGGGAGCTGTTTTTT.

There are a few counts of this clone. The chain has TRBV2 and TRBJ1-1, with TRBD1 matching 9 bases. The CDR3 length is 16 residues. With 6 bases clipped from V and 1 base from J, the junction kept 9 bases outside the gene matches. CDR1 and CDR2 from the germline V gene are SNHLY and FYNNEI. In DNA form, the CDR3 reads TGTGCCAGCAGCCTGGACAGGGGCTCGGGGAACACTGAAGCTTTCTTT. Protein: CASSLDRGSGNTEAFF.

The chain couples TRBV5-1 to TRBJ1-1; maybe TRBD1 (6 bases). V dropped 0 bases and J dropped 4 bases, with 13 bases sitting between them. Germline-derived CDR1 and CDR2 are SGHRS and YFSETQ. The CDR3 loop spans 15 amino acids. The CDR3 bases are TGCGCCAGCAGCTTGGAACAGGGAGGCGGCACTGAAGCTTTCTTT. Amino acid sequence: CASSLEQGGGTEAFF.

V gene TRBV30 combines with J gene TRBJ1-2; D is ambiguous. The CDR3 sequence is 12 residues long. The germline V gene has CDR1 GTSNPN and CDR2 SVGIG (reference sequence). Trimming removed 1 base from V and 4 bases from J, with 7 bases in between. The CDR3 sequence is CAWSDGRYGYTF. Here the CDR3 DNA reads TGTGCCTGGAGTGACGGTCGCTATGGCTACACCTTC.

This clone was seen only a few times. This sequence joins TRBV29-1 and TRBJ1-1; TRBD1 aligns across 7 bases. There are 12 residues in the CDR3. CDR1 and CDR2 (germline): SQVTM, ANQGSEA. The V and J ends lost 6 bases and 2 bases, in that order; junction bases with no gene match: 3. CDR3 DNA: TGCAGCGTCCGGGACAGAAACACTGAAGCTTTCTTT. It yields the protein CSVRDRNTEAFF.

V and J are TRBV30 and TRBJ2-7, with 7 bases matching TRBD1. The V and J ends lost 1 base and 6 bases, in that order; junction bases with no gene match: 6. The CDR3 is made up of 13 amino acids. Germline CDR1 is GTSNPN and CDR2 is SVGIG (reference sequence). The CDR3 sequence is CAWSEQGIGEQYF. CDR3 nucleotides: TGTGCCTGGAGTGAACAGGGGATCGGCGAGCAGTACTTC.

This clone showed up just once. The rearrangement uses TRBV25-1 and TRBJ2-6, with D perhaps TRBD1 (6 bases). The CDR3 loop spans 17 amino acids. Trimming left V 5 bases short and J 0 bases short, with 14 bases between. The germline gives CDR1 MGHDK, CDR2 SYGVNS. CDR3 residues: CASSRTGSVSGANVLTF. The CDR3 bases are TGTGCCAGCAGTAGAACAGGGTCGGTCTCTGGGGCCAACGTCCTGACTTTC.

The chain is built from TRBV14 and TRBJ1-2; 9 bases are a match to TRBD1. The trim removed 4 bases at V and 6 bases at J, leaving 6 bases unmatched. CDR3 length: 14 residues. Germline V gives CDR1 SGHDN, CDR2 FVKESK. CDR3 protein: CASSLHRTGDGYTF. In nucleotides, the CDR3 is TGTGCCAGCAGCCTTCACCGGACAGGGGATGGCTACACCTTC. Full variable domain (outside the CDR3, taken from reference TRBV14 and TRBJ1-2): EAGVTQFPSHSVIEKGQTVTLRCDPISGHDNLYWYRRVMGKEIKFLLHFVKESKQDESGMPNNRFLAERTGGTYSTLKVQPAELEDSGVYFCASSLHRTGDGYTFGSGTRLTVV.

This rearrangement joins TRBV30 to TRBJ2-3, with TRBD2 identical over 8 bases. The CDR3 is 16 amino acids. J gave up 3 bases and V 2 bases, and 10 bases lay outside the gene matches. Per the germline V gene, CDR1 is GTSNPN and CDR2 is SVGIG (reference sequence). The DNA for the CDR3 is TGTGCCTGGAGTCCCCTTTTGGCGGGAGGTACAGATACGCAGTATTTT. Encoded protein: CAWSPLLAGGTDTQYF.

Only a few counts were recorded for this clone. The V and J genes are TRBV6-5 and TRBJ2-6; D gene ambiguous. The CDR3 contains 15 residues. V lost 6 bases and J 0 bases, leaving 9 bases between the germline ends. CDR1 and CDR2 (germline): MNHEY, SVGAGI. The CDR3 coding sequence is TGTGCCAGCAGATATACAGTCTCTGGGGCCAACGTCCTGACTTTC. It is translated as CASRYTVSGANVLTF.

The CDR3 DNA follows: TGTGCCAGCAGTGTTTGGACTGAAGCTTTCTTT. Protein sequence: CASSVWTEAFF. The rearrangement uses TRBV2 and TRBJ1-1; the D is unclear. V was cut by 4 bases and J by 5 bases, with 5 bases left in between. The CDR3 length is 11 residues. Germline V lookup: CDR1 SNHLY, CDR2 FYNNEI.

The chain recombines TRBV6-5 with TRBJ1-4; D gene uncertain. Trimming removed 2 bases at V and 5 bases at J, with 12 bases between. Germline V gene data show CDR1 as MNHEY and CDR2 as SVGAGI. The CDR3 loop spans 15 amino acids. The CDR3 sequence: CASSYAGRVNEKLFF. The CDR3 bases are TGTGCCAGCAGTTACGCCGGGAGGGTGAATGAAAAACTGTTTTTT.

The V call is TRBV29-1, the J call TRBJ2-1, with D hard to call. The V end was cut by 6 bases, the J end by 6 bases, with 18 bases between. Germline loops: CDR1 SQVTM, CDR2 ANQGSEA. The CDR3 contains 14 residues. The CDR3 here is CSVNDEVASNEQFF. The CDR3 DNA is TGCAGCGTCAACGACGAGGTAGCTTCCAATGAGCAGTTCTTC.

The chain recombines TRBV29-1 with TRBJ1-4; TRBD1 is a possible D gene (5 bases). Trimming removed 1 base at V and 5 bases at J, with 14 bases between. In germline, CDR1 is SQVTM, CDR2 ANQGSEA. The CDR3 contains 15 residues. For the CDR3, the DNA is TGCAGCGTTGAAGGTGGGCAGGGAACGAATGAAAAACTGTTTTTT. Translated: CSVEGGQGTNEKLFF.

The V and J genes are TRBV21-1 and TRBJ1-2. TRBV21-1 is termed a pseudogene. The CDR3 contains 15 residues. The CDR3 nucleotides are TGTGCCAGCAGCCCCAACCGGTACGGGGGGGATGGCTACACCTTC. Protein sequence: CASSPNRYGGDGYTF.

CDR3 sequence: CASSPGLADSTDTQYF. In DNA, the CDR3 is TGTGCCAGCAGCCCCGGACTAGCGGATAGCACAGATACGCAGTATTTT. The chain couples TRBV5-6 to TRBJ2-3, with 10 bases fitting TRBD2. V trimming: 4 bases; J trimming: 0 bases; junction bases outside the gene matches: 5. CDR1 is SGHDT, CDR2 YYEEEE, per germline. The CDR3 has 16 amino acids.

This clone appeared a few times. This chain links TRBV10-3 with TRBJ1-2; TRBD1 matches at 10 bases. The CDR3 length is 15 residues. Germline CDR1 ENHRY, CDR2 SYGVKD. The V segment lost 0 bases and the J segment 7 bases; nucleotides outside the gene matches: 5. CDR3 loop: CAISESPGTGAGYTF. DNA of the CDR3: TGTGCCATCAGTGAGTCGCCCGGGACAGGGGCTGGCTACACCTTC.